The rows below give T cell receptor beta chains drawn from one sample of a study of blood T cell repertoires in COVID-19. Libraries were prepared by immunoSEQ multiplex PCR; TCRdb keeps only in-frame clonotypes and omits some of them. The sample has over 90,000 clones, over 75% seen once. Sequencing used peripheral blood. The receptors were sampled from a man in his fifties or sixties with acute or convalescent COVID-19. Both conserved end residues are part of each CDR3. The order of the fields is J gene, V gene, CDR3 protein.

TRBJ2-3	TRBV11-2	CASSLEGSAGDTQYF
TRBJ2-2	TRBV9	CASSVGGRTNTGELFF
TRBJ1-3	TRBV7-2	CASSLQGRWGTIYF
TRBJ2-7	TRBV5-1	CASSFQGPPYEQYF
TRBJ1-5	TRBV12-3/TRBV12-4	CASRQGMGQPQHF
TRBJ1-2	TRBV3-1/TRBV3-2	CASSQSWSGYGYTF
TRBJ2-1	TRBV6-2/TRBV6-3	CASSYRPTNNEQFF
TRBJ2-4	TRBV5-1	CASSGEGLNIQYF
TRBJ2-5	TRBV5-5	CASSYRVGGAETQYF
TRBJ1-6	TRBV18	CASSPLDSSNSPLHF
TRBJ2-7	TRBV5-1	CASSLRLAGVGEQYF
TRBJ1-5	TRBV7-2	CASSGGGVGQPQHF
TRBJ2-5	TRBV28	CASSLGTSEETQYF
TRBJ2-3	TRBV2	CASSVGSGKGDTQYF
TRBJ1-4	TRBV30	CARGGGPNEKLFF
TRBJ1-5	TRBV18	CASSAIDRTSNQPQHF
TRBJ2-3	TRBV9	CASSATSGSTDTQYF